This T cell receptor beta chain derives from a study of T cell responses to AZD1222 COVID-19 vaccine. Study-wide results and caveats: Spike-specific TCR depth and breadth grew after two AZD1222 doses.

In germline, CDR1 is MNHEY, CDR2 SVGEGT. Unmatched junction bases numbered 5, after V lost 2 bases and J lost 4 bases. The CDR3 spans 15 residues. Assay used: immunoSEQ multiplex PCR; TCRdb lists only in-frame clones, some missing. The sample holds just under 150,000 clones, nearly 90% seen once. The sample holds a few counts of this clone. Its matching antigen is unknown. This receptor was taken from an adult who received the MenACWY meningococcal vaccine as a control. Sequenced here: peripheral blood, sampled 28 days after the second dose of the MenACWY control vaccine. The chain is built from TRBV6-2 or TRBV6-3 and TRBJ2-7; TRBD1 matches 10 bases. This chain's CDR3 is CASSYPRDRGYEQYF. The CDR3, as DNA: TGTGCCAGCAGTTACCCTAGGGACAGGGGTTACGAGCAGTACTTC.